The source of this T cell receptor (beta chain) is a study of early stage breast cancer tumors (TCRdb year 2017). For the study in its entirety: Of the approximately 16 invasive breast tumors, about a dozen were found to be estrogen receptor-positive, progesterone receptor-positive and HER2-negative. The average read coverage per sample was around 10-fold. The samples as a whole yielded about 2,400,000 detected templates, corresponding to about a million unique clonotypes. About 65% of the 12 ER+/PR+/HER2- tumors were invasive ductal carcinomas, while the other four were invasive lobular carcinomas. Beyond this particular receptor, the publication reports: Enriched TCRB sequences shared across patients were mostly commonly generated sequences, unlikely to play an important role in the tumor microenvironment. Repertoires from blood and normal breast were more alike than repertoires from blood and tumor, and in about 85% of the 16 patients, comparing each tissue with blood separated tumor from normal. Tumors showed about 2.4-fold higher T cell density and higher clonality than adjacent normal breast tissue. Bulk genomic DNA sequencing of unsorted cells missed chain pairing and functional markers such as CD4, CD8 and FOXP3. The small cohort size prevented analysis by tumor subtype.

Each sample was amplified in two independent genomic DNA replicates, using around 0.55 ug for blood and 1.5 ug for tumor or normal breast. TCRB sequencing of genomic DNA was carried out with the ImmunoSeq Intro kit according to the manufacturer's instructions. Multiplex PCR ran roughly 34 cycles with proprietary primers and spike-in control sequences for absolute quantification. Single-end 150-bp reads were used to sequence an 87-bp fragment spanning the CDR3 and the flanking V and J genes. Each lane of an Illumina MiSeq using version 3.0 chemistry carried seven multiplexed samples, with two replicates per sample. As for the original processing: Raw data were processed with the vendor's proprietary pipeline, and both replicates were merged into a single result per sample. Productive rearrangements sharing the V-gene family, CDR3 amino acid sequence and J-gene segment were defined as clonotypes. Clonality was calculated as 1 minus the normalized Shannon entropy (Pielou evenness) of TCRB abundances. T cell density was estimated by dividing total templates by the number of input cells inferred from the DNA input amount. Recon was used with default parameters to estimate total repertoire diversity and clonality. A clonotype was considered tumor-enriched if its abundance in tumor exceeded 0.1% and was at least 32-fold higher than its abundance in normal breast. Entries here come from immuneACCESS through TCRdb and include only in-frame sequences with V and J called. Some clones fail to appear in such tables; in the studies checked, an unresolved V gene covers under half of the shortfall, and the cause of the remainder is unknown. For V, J and clone size, that table is used; D and trimming come from the DNA. The table for this sample lists 30,000 or so clones; just under 75% of them were counted only once. In total, the top ten clones hold approximately 5% of the sample.

This clone qualifies as medium-sized (0.01 to 0.1%). Its binding antigen is unknown. Base qualities are not at hand, and no much larger clone is one base apart. The study profiled bulk TCR beta-chain repertoires in matched peripheral blood, tumor and adjacent normal breast tissue taken from fewer than 20 patients with early-stage breast cancer. Before surgery, about 4.5-11 mL of whole blood was collected into EDTA tubes and then processed within 2 hours. Ficoll-Paque centrifugation in SepMate-50 tubes was used to isolate peripheral blood mononuclear cells. For storage in liquid nitrogen, PBMCs were cryopreserved as aliquots of roughly 1.8 to 4 million cells in approximately 90% FBS with around 10% DMSO. Genomic DNA was extracted with the Qiagen AllPrep DNA/RNA Mini kit. Looking up the germline V gene (reference sequence) yields CDR1 LNHNV and CDR2 YYDKDF. The CDR3 starts with the cysteine, ends with the phenylalanine, and has 15 residues. Left in the record is the CDR3 DNA by itself, 45 bases read in frame from the first base. Relative to germline, V is 0 bases shorter and J is 0 bases shorter, with 9 bases between their ends.

The sample comprised blood. This TCR was recovered from a person between 35 and 49 years old with breast cancer. The chain couples TRBV15 to TRBJ2-7; the D gene could be either TRBD1 or TRBD2, each agreeing at 5 bases. CDR3 sequence: CATSRDGGGSYEQYF. The base sequence is TGTGCCACCAGCAGAGATGGTGGGGGCTCCTACGAGCAGTACTTC.